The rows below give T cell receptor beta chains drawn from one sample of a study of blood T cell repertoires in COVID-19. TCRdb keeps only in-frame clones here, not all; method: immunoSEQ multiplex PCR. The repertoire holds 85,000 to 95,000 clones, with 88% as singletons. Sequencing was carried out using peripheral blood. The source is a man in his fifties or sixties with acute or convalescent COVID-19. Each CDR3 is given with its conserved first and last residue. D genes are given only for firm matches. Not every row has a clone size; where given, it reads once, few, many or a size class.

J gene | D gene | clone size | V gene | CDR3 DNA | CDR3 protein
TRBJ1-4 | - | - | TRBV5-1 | TGCGCCAGCAGTGACCCGGGTGTCACTAATGAAAAACTGTTTTTT | CASSDPGVTNEKLFF
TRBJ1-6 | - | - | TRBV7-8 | TGTGCCAGCAGCTTAGAGACAGAAAACTCGGGTTCACCCCTCCACTTT | CASSLETENSGSPLHF
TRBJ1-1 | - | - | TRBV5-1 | TGCGCCAGCAGCTCGACGACAGTAACGAACACTGAAGCTTTCTTT | CASSSTTVTNTEAFF
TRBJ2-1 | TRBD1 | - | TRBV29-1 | TGCAGCGTTGTCGTACAGGGGGTTTACAATGAGCAGTTCTTC | CSVVVQGVYNEQFF
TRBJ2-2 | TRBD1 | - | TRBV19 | TGTGCCAGTAGTATAGGAGGGACAGGGAGGACCGGGGAGCTGTTTTTT | CASSIGGTGRTGELFF
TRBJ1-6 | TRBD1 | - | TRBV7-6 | TGTGCCAGCAGCTTGAAGCCTTCCGGGACAGGGAGTAATTCACCCCTCCACTTT | CASSLKPSGTGSNSPLHF
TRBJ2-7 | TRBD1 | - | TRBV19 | TGTGCCAGTAGTATCCGGAAGGGGGCATGGCAGTACTTC | CASSIRKGAWQYF
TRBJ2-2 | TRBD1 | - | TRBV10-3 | TGTGCCATCAGTATGACAGGGGGAACCGGGGAGCTGTTTTTT | CAISMTGGTGELFF
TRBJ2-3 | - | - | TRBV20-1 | TGCAGTGCTAGTTCAAAGGCGGCCACCGCAGATACGCAGTATTTT | CSASSKAATADTQYF
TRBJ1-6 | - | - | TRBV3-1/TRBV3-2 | TGTGCCAGCAGCCATAGTTCCAACAATTCACCCCTCCACTTT | CASSHSSNNSPLHF
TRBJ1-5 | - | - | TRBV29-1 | TGCAGCGTTCGACAGGATAGCAATCAGCCCCAGCATTTT | CSVRQDSNQPQHF
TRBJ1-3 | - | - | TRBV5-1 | TGCGCCAGCAGCTTGAACAGGGCCACGGGAAACACCATATATTTT | CASSLNRATGNTIYF
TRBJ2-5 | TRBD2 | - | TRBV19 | TGTGCCAGTAGTGGGGGGGGAGAGACCCAGTACTTC | CASSGGGETQYF
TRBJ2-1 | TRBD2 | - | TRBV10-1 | TGCGCCAGTAAAGCTAGCGGGGGGCCCTTCGATGAGCAGTTCTTC | CASKASGGPFDEQFF
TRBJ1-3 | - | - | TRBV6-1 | TGTGCCAGCAGTGAAGCGTTGGGGGCATCTGGAAACACCATATATTTT | CASSEALGASGNTIYF
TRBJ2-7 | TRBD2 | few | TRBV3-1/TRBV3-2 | TGTGCCAGCAGCGTTAGCGGGGGGGCCCAAAACGAGCAGTACTTC | CASSVSGGAQNEQYF
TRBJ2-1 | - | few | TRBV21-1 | TGTGCCAGCAGCAAAGTTGGTCTAGCGCGACCCTACAATGAGCAGTTCTTC | CASSKVGLARPYNEQFF
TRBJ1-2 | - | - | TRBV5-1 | TGCGCCAGCAGCTTGGCTACGGGCTATGGCTACACCTTC | CASSLATGYGYTF
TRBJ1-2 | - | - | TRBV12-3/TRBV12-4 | TGTGCCAGCAGTTTAGACAGGGCTAGGGGCTACACCTTC | CASSLDRARGYTF
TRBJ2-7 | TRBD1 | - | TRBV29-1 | TGCAGCGTTGAAGATCCGGGACAGGGGTTCTCGGGGGAGCAGTACTTC | CSVEDPGQGFSGEQYF
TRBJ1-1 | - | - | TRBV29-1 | TGCAGCGTTAACAGGCGAACAGCTTTCTTT | CSVNRRTAFF
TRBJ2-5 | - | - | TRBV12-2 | TGTGCAAGTCGCCACAACAGGGGGCAAGGAGAGACCCAGTACTTC | CASRHNRGQGETQYF
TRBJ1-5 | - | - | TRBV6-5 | TGTGCCAGCATTCAGACAGTCAATCAGCCCCAGCATTTT | CASIQTVNQPQHF
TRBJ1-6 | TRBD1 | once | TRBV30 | TGTGCCTGGAGTATAGGGACAGGGGATTCACCCCTCCACTTT | CAWSIGTGDSPLHF
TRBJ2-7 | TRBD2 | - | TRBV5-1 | TGCGCCAGCAGCTTAGGGACTAGCGGGAGGGCAAGAGACGAGCAGTACTTC | CASSLGTSGRARDEQYF
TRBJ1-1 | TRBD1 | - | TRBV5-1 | TGCGCCAGCAGCTTGGAGGGGGCTGTGGTTGAAGCTTTCTTT | CASSLEGAVVEAFF
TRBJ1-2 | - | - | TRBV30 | TGTGCCTGGAGTGGTGGGGGCGTAGGGTATGGCTACACCTTC | CAWSGGGVGYGYTF
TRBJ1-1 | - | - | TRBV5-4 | TGTGCCACCATGATCAGGGGACACACTGAAGCTTTCTTT | CATMIRGHTEAFF
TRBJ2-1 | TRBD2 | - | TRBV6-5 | TGTGCCAGCAGTTACACACTAGCGGGGGGCAATGAGCAGTTCTTC | CASSYTLAGGNEQFF
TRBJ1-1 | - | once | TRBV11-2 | TGTGCCAGCAGCTTACAGGGGATCGCGACAGTAGCTTTCTTT | CASSLQGIATVAFF
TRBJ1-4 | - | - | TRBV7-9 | TGTGCCAGCGGTTGGGACACGGAAGAAAAACTGTTTTTT | CASGWDTEEKLFF